The rows below give T cell receptor beta chains drawn from one sample of a study of CXCR3-negative and CXCR3-positive naive CD8 T cells. TCRdb reprocessed the 5' RACE reads and keeps a single row for each CDR3 protein, giving no DNA. The sample data list approximately 130,000 distinct CDR3 sequences. The sample comprised naive CXCR3+ CD8+ T cells from blood. The receptors were sampled from a human donor in good health. Some clones in this sample may be carry-over from other donors' samples. The CDR3 runs from the conserved cysteine through the conserved F or W.

j_gene	v_gene	len	CDR3aa
TRBJ2-7	TRBV28	16	CASSFEGLAGGVSQYF
TRBJ2-3	TRBV7-9	16	CASSPPGGEDTDTQYF
TRBJ1-5	TRBV19	14	CASSIVAGYQPQHF
TRBJ1-5	TRBV28	20	CASSLWPQAPGQGVNQPQHF
TRBJ2-5	TRBV28	15	CASSFAGQVQETQYF
TRBJ2-1	TRBV5-6	17	CASSSWDRPSSYNEQFF
TRBJ1-1	TRBV15	16	CATSRDLFGGNTEAFF
TRBJ2-1	TRBV4-1	12	CASSPTYNEQFF
TRBJ2-1	TRBV4-1	15	CASSIGLAGGNEQFF
TRBJ2-1	TRBV7-2	14	CASSLELLYNEQFF
TRBJ2-3	TRBV7-8	17	CASSLGPGRESTDTQYF
TRBJ2-7	TRBV29-1	13	CSVTDLSSYEQYF
TRBJ2-1	TRBV29-1	14	CSVEGQGSYNEQFF
TRBJ2-1	TRBV13	13	CASREIAGIEQFF
TRBJ2-7	TRBV6-6	12	CASSSTYYEQYF
TRBJ2-4	TRBV7-9	15	CASSLGSLAKNIQYF
TRBJ2-1	TRBV29-1	18	CSVERGRDSNGDYNEQFF
TRBJ2-1	TRBV20-1	13	CSAQTSGSDEQFF
TRBJ2-7	TRBV7-2	14	CASSFEPGASEQYF
TRBJ2-7	TRBV6-6	17	CASSYSVVRTSLSEQYF
TRBJ2-1	TRBV24-1	16	CATSDFFLAGGGEQFF
TRBJ1-5	TRBV4-3	16	CASSQDRSTENQPQHF
TRBJ1-2	TRBV6-2/TRBV6-3	15	CASSYSDRQLDEDTF
TRBJ1-1	TRBV6-5	14	CASSSQGDWTEAFF
TRBJ2-1	TRBV19	13	CASRSSSYNEQFF
TRBJ2-7	TRBV6-5	15	CASSGSGTGGSEQYF
TRBJ2-2	TRBV2	14	CASSDYLNTGELFF
TRBJ2-2	TRBV6-5	15	CASSYSGTMAGELFF